This T cell receptor beta chain was identified during a study of monozygotic twins with inflammatory bowel disease (dated by TCRdb to the late 2010s). Turning to the overall study: The full study comprised 28 monozygotic twin pairs: nine German pairs (four IBD-concordant, five IBD-discordant) and 19 IBD-discordant Danish pairs. Each individual had, on average, about 151 000 unique TCRalpha sequences and 181 000 unique TCRbeta sequences available for analysis. Within discordant pairs, disease-associated traits were sought mainly by comparing IBD patients with their genetically identical healthy co-twins. The research as a whole found: TCRbeta repertoire diversity, by inverse Simpson index, was decreased in IBD patients compared with their healthy co-twins. The analysis was unable to tell apart different T cell subtypes. The results gave no support for a single strong signal or clonotype linked to IBD. Concordant and discordant twins showed no difference in repertoire similarity, possibly because of limited statistical power. Background noise and inter-individual variability may have been introduced into the repertoires by the differing immunosuppressive treatments among patients. Fewer clonotypes were shared with other individuals by IBD patients than by healthy twins, most markedly in patients showing signs of disease activity.

In the case of this clonotype: Its target antigen remains unknown.

In the germline V gene (reference sequence), CDR1 corresponds to SEHNR and CDR2 to FQNEAQ. There are 15 amino acids in the CDR3, from cysteine to phenylalanine inclusive. The coding DNA is unavailable. From each donor, a roughly 2.5 ml peripheral blood sample was collected into PAXgene tubes and stored at -80 degrees C. Without any T cell sorting, total RNA was extracted from whole blood using the PAXgene blood miRNA kit on an automated QIAcube. Deep TCRalpha and TCRbeta repertoire profiling with unique molecular barcoding was performed on peripheral blood of monozygotic twin pairs concordant or discordant for inflammatory bowel disease. For every twin pair, smoking habits were documented, and each individual was categorised as a current, former or never smoker. The library was generated by 5' RACE. Preparation of each TCR library used roughly 3,300 ng of total RNA. For each sample, cDNA synthesis with SMARTScribe reverse transcriptase was split into eight separate reactions. Unique molecular identifiers containing a 6-nucleotide sample barcode were introduced through template switching during cDNA synthesis. TCRalpha and TCRbeta cDNA was amplified by two nested PCRs of around 15 and 9 cycles, with bead purification after each PCR. Before amplification, the cDNA was both treated with uracil DNA-glycosylase and purified with the QIAquick PCR purification kit. In the second PCR, Illumina TruSeq-compatible adapters and sample-specific barcodes were added. TapeStation and Qubit were used to check library quality and concentration, and around 5.3 ng of each library was pooled. Sequencing of pooled libraries was carried out on an Illumina HiSeq2500 single-index Rapid Run using 2 x 100 bp reads and custom sequencing primers. The source study handled its data this way. UMI-based consensus assembly with MiGEC version 1.2.6 was used to correct PCR and sequencing errors. MiXCR version 2.1.1 was used to carry out V(D)J alignment, clonotype assembly and CDR3 extraction. Normalisation of gene usage, clonotype sharing and MAIT/NKT TCR abundance was achieved by analysing the top 1000, 10 000 and 20 000 clonotypes per sample. Diversity was computed as the inverse Simpson index with the vegan R package after downsampling to 27 000 UMIs. Paired Mann-Whitney U tests on discordant twin pairs were used, with Benjamini-Hochberg multiple-testing correction. Reprocessed by TCRdb, the reads give a single entry per CDR3 protein sequence, without DNA. TCRdb's processing, not the authors', yielded these V and J calls. The sample has roughly 320,000 distinct CDR3 sequences on record. The ten largest clones take up over 5% of the sample.

Sequenced: blood. This TCR derives from a human donor with ulcerative colitis or Crohn's disease, or a healthy co-twin of an affected twin (not recorded which). The rearrangement joined TRBV7-9 to TRBJ2-7; TCRdb returns TRBD2, unconfirmable since there is no DNA. This receptor carries the CDR3 CASSTGTTRRNEQYF.